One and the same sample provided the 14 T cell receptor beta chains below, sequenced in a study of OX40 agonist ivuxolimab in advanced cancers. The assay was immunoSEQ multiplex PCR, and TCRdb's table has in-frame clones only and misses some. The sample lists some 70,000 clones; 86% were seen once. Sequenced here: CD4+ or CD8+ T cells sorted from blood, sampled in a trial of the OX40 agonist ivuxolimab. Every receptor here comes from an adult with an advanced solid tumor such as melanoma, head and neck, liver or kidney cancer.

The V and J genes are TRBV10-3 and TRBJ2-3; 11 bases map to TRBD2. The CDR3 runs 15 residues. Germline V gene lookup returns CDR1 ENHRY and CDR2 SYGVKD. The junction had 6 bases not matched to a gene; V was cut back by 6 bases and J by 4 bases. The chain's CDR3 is CAISLGSGGADTQYF. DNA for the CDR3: TGTGCCATCAGCCTGGGTAGCGGGGGGGCAGATACGCAGTATTTT.

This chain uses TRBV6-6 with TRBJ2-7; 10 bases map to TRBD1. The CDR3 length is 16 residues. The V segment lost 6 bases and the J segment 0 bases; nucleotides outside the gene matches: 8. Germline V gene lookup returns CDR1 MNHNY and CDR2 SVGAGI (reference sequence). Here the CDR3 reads CASRGLGQGTSYEQYF. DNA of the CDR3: TGTGCCAGCAGGGGCCTGGGACAGGGGACCTCCTACGAGCAGTACTTC.

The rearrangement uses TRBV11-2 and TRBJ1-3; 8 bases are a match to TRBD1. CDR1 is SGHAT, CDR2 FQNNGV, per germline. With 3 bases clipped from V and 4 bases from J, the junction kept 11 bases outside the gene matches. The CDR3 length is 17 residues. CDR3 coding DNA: TGTGCCAGCAGCTTTCCTCGGACAGGGCGGGGGGGAAACACCATATATTTT. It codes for CASSFPRTGRGGNTIYF.

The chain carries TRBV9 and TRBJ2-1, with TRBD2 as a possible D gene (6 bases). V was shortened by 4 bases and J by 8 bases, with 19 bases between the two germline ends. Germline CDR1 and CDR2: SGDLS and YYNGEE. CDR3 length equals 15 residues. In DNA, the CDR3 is TGTGCCAGCAGCCCCCGCGGGGTGGATATTTATGAGCAGTTCTTC. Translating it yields CASSPRGVDIYEQFF.

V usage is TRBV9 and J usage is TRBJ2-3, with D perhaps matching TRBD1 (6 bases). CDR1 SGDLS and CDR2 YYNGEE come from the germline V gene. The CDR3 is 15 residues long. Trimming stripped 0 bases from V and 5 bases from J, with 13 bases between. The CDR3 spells CASSVADRIGDTQYF. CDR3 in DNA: TGTGCCAGCAGCGTAGCTGACAGGATTGGAGATACGCAGTATTTT.

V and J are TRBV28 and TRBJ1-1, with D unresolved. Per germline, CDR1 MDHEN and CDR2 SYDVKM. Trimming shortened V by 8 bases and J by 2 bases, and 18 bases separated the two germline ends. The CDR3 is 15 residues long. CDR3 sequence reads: CASFIYGGVNTEAFF. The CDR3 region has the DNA TGTGCCAGCTTCATTTATGGAGGCGTAAACACTGAAGCTTTCTTT.

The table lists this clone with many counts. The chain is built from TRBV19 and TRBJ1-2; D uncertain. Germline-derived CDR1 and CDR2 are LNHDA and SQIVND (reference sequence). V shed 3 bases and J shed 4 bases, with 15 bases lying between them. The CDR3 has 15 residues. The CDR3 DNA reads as TGTGCCAGTAGTATCGGACCGGGCGGTGCCTATGGCTACACCTTC. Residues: CASSIGPGGAYGYTF.

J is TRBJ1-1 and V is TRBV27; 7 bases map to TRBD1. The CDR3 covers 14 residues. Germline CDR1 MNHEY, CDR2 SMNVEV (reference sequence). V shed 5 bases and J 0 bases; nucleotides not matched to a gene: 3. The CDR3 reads CASSRDSMNTEAFF. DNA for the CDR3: TGTGCCAGCAGTCGGGACAGCATGAACACTGAAGCTTTCTTT.

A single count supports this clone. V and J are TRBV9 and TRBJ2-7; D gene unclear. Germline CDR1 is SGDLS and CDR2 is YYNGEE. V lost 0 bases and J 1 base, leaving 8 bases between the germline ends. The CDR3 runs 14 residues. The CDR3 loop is CASSVGMSSYEQYF. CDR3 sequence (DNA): TGTGCCAGCAGCGTAGGAATGAGTTCCTACGAGCAGTACTTC.

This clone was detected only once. CDR3 DNA: TGTGCCAGCAGCCCCCGCAGGGTCGAGACCCAGTACTTC. Protein: CASSPRRVETQYF. The V call is TRBV7-6, the J call TRBJ2-5, with D maybe TRBD1 (5 bases). CDR1 and CDR2 (germline): SGHVS, FNYEAQ. The CDR3 contains 13 residues. The ends were cut back, 5 bases at V and 5 bases at J, with 12 bases in the middle.

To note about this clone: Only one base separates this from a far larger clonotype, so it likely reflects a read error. CDR3 region: CASSTHGSPPKF. The CDR3 DNA follows: TGTGCCAGCAGCACCCATGGCTCCCCCCCAAAATTT. The rearrangement links TRBV11-3 to TRBJ1-4; D remains unclear. The CDR3 has 12 amino acids. Per the germline V gene, CDR1 is SGHNT and CDR2 is YENEEA.

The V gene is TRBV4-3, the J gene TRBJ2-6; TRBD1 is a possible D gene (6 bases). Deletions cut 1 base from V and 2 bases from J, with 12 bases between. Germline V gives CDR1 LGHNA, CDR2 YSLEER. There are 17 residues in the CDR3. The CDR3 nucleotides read TGCGCCAGCAGCCAAGCCCGTCGACAGGCTGGGGCCAACGTCCTGACTTTC. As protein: CASSQARRQAGANVLTF.

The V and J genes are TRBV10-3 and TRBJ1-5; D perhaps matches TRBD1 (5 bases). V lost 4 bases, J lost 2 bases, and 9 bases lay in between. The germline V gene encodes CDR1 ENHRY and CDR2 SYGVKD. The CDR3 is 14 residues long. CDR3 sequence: CAISVGDGNQPQHF. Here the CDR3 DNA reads TGTGCCATCAGTGTCGGGGACGGCAATCAGCCCCAGCATTTT.

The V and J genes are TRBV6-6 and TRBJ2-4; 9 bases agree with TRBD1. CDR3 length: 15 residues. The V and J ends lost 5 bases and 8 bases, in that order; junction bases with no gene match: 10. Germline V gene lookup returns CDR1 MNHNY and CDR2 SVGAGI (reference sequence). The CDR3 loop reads CASSQMTGGRDIQYF. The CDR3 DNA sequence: TGTGCCAGCAGTCAAATGACAGGGGGTAGAGACATTCAGTACTTC.